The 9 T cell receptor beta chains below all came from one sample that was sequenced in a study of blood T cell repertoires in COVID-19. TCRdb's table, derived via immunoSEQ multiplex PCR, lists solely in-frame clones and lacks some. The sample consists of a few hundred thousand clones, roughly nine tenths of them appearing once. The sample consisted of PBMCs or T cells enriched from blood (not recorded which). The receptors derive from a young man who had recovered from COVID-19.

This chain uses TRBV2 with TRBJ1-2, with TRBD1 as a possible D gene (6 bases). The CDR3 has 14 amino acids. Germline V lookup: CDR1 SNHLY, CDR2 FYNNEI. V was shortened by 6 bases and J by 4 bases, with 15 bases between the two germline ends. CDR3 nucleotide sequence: TGTGCCAGCAGGTTTAGGGGGACTAGCTATGGCTACACCTTC. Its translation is CASRFRGTSYGYTF.

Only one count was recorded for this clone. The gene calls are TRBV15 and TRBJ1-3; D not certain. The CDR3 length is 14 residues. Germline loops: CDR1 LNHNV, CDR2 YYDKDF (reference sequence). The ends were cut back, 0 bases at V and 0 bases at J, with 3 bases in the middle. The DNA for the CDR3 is TGTGCCACCAGCAGAGACTTCTCTGGAAACACCATATATTTT. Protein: CATSRDFSGNTIYF.

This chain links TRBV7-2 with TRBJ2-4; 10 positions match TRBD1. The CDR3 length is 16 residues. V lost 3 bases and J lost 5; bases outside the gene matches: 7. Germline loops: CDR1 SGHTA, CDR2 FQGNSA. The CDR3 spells CASSFSVGTGENIQYF. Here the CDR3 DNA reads TGTGCCAGCAGCTTCTCTGTGGGGACAGGGGAAAACATTCAGTACTTC.

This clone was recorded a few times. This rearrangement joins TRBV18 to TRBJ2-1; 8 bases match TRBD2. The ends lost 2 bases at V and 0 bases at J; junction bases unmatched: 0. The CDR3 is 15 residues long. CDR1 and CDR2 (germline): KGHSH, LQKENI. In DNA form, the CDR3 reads TGTGCCAGCTCACCAGCGGGGGGCTCCTACAATGAGCAGTTCTTC. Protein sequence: CASSPAGGSYNEQFF. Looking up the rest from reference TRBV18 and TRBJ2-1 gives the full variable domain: NAGVMQNPRHLVRRRGQEARLRCSPMKGHSHVYWYRQLPEEGLKFMVYLQKENIIDESGMPKERFSAEFPKEGPSILRIQQVVRGDSAAYFCASSPAGGSYNEQFFGPGTRLTVL.

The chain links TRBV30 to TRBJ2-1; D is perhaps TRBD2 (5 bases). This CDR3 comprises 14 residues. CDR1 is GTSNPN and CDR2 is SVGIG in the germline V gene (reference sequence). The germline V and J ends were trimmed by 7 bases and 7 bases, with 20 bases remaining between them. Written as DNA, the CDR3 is TGTGCCTCCGCTTCCCCGGACTTGGAAAATGAGCAGTTCTTC. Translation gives CASASPDLENEQFF.

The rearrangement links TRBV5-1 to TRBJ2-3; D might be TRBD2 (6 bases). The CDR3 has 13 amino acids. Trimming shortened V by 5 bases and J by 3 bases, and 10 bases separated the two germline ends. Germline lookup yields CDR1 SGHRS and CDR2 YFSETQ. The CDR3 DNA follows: TGCGCCAGCAGGGCTAGCGAAACAGATACGCAGTATTTT. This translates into CASRASETDTQYF.

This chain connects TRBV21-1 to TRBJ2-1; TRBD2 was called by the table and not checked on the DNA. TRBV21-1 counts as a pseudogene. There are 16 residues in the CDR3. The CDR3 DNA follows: TGTGCCAGCAGCCTCCATAGCGGGAGGGCGGGTAATGAGCAGTTCTTC. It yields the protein CASSLHSGRAGNEQFF.

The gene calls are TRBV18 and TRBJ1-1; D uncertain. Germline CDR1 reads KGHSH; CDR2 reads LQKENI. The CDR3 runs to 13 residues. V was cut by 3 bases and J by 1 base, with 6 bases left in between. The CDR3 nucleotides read TGTGCCAGCTCACCGACTGCGAACACTGAAGCTTTCTTT. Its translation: CASSPTANTEAFF.

The CDR3 sequence: CAWSIGTDNEQFF. The CDR3 DNA sequence: TGTGCCTGGAGTATAGGGACAGACAATGAGCAGTTCTTC. V gene TRBV30 combines with J gene TRBJ2-1, with 7 bases identical to TRBD1. The germline CDR1 and CDR2 sequences are GTSNPN and SVGIG (reference sequence). J lost 5 bases, V lost 2 bases, and 3 bases had no gene match. There are 13 residues in the CDR3.